A single sample is the source of the 13 T cell receptor beta chains below, sequenced in a study of blood T cell repertoires in COVID-19 (dated by TCRdb to the early 2020s). Receptor libraries were prepared by the immunoSEQ multiplex PCR assay. Held by TCRdb, this immuneACCESS table contains in-frame sequences only and omits some clones. Under half of the omission traces to an unresolved V gene where checked; the cause of the rest is unknown. The sample table holds 51,000 or so clones, of which around 81% were seen once. The ten largest clones represent under 30% of the sample. Sequenced material: peripheral blood. The receptors derive from a woman aged 80 or older with COVID-19, enrolled during active disease.

V usage is TRBV7-2 and J usage is TRBJ1-5; 7 bases are shared with TRBD1. Germline CDR1 SGHTA, CDR2 FQGNSA. The V segment lost 4 bases and the J segment 6 bases; nucleotides outside the gene matches: 3. The CDR3 is made up of 13 amino acids. The CDR3 DNA is TGTGCCAGCAGCTATGACAGGGTTCAGCCCCAGCATTTT. It specifies CASSYDRVQPQHF.

V gene TRBV4-1 combines with J gene TRBJ2-1; D might be TRBD2 (5 bases). Germline CDR1 and CDR2: MGHRA and YSYEKL. The CDR3 consists of 16 residues. With 1 base removed from V and 5 bases from J, the gap between germline ends came to 15 bases. CDR3 bases: TGCGCCAGCAGCCAAGGGATGAACTGGCGGGACAATGAGCAGTTCTTC. Translated, it gives CASSQGMNWRDNEQFF.

This chain links TRBV6-4 with TRBJ2-1; 14 bases are shared with TRBD2. There are 19 residues in the CDR3. Losses at the gene ends were 4 bases for V and 0 bases for J; bases not matched to a gene: 8. Germline CDR1 and CDR2: MRHNA and SNTAGT. The CDR3 bases are TGTGCCAGCAGTGTCCTCGGGACTAGCGGGAGTGGCTCCTACAATGAGCAGTTCTTC. Protein: CASSVLGTSGSGSYNEQFF.

The V gene is TRBV5-4, the J gene TRBJ2-1; TRBD2 aligns across 8 bases. The CDR3 extends over 15 amino acids. Trimming at V came to 4 bases and at J to 7 bases, leaving 10 bases not matched to a gene. From germline, CDR1 is SGHNT and CDR2 YYREEE (reference sequence). The DNA for the CDR3 is TGTGCCAGCAGCCCGGGGGGGACGGGGACTAATGAGCAGTTCTTC. Translation: CASSPGGTGTNEQFF.

The genes are TRBV12-3 or TRBV12-4 and TRBJ1-2, with D perhaps TRBD1 (6 bases). The CDR3 is made up of 13 amino acids. Trimming cost V 6 bases and J 8 bases, with 16 bases left between them. DNA of the CDR3: TGTGCCAGCAGCCTGGACAGTTTAGGCGGCTACACCTTC. Amino acids: CASSLDSLGGYTF.

In this sample, this clone turned up once. This chain joins TRBV2 and TRBJ2-2; 8 bases line up with TRBD1. Unmatched junction bases numbered 8, after V lost 2 bases and J lost 6 bases. The CDR3 has 16 amino acids. Germline assignment: CDR1 SNHLY and CDR2 FYNNEI. CDR3 loop: CASSEWSGGRSGELFF. In DNA, the CDR3 is TGTGCCAGCAGTGAATGGTCAGGGGGCCGGTCCGGGGAGCTGTTTTTT.

The chain recombines TRBV6-5 with TRBJ1-2; D not resolved. V was shortened by 4 bases and J by 2 bases, with 14 bases between the two germline ends. The CDR3 spans 15 residues. CDR1 and CDR2 from the germline V gene are MNHEY and SVGAGI. The CDR3 nucleotides are TGTGCCAGCAGTTTGATAAAGACGGGAAACTATGGCTACACCTTC. Encoded protein: CASSLIKTGNYGYTF.

This clone appeared a few times. The V and J genes are TRBV19 and TRBJ1-3; a possible D gene is TRBD1 (5 bases). The V and J ends lost 4 bases and 0 bases respectively, with 7 bases between them. The CDR3 loop spans 14 amino acids. Looked up from germline, CDR1 is LNHDA and CDR2 is SQIVND (reference sequence). CDR3 sequence: CASSTGNSGNTIYF. CDR3 nucleotide sequence: TGTGCCAGTAGTACAGGGAACTCTGGAAACACCATATATTTT. Filled out from reference TRBV19 and TRBJ1-3, the complete variable domain reads DGGITQSPKYLFRKEGQNVTLSCEQNLNHDAMYWYRQDPGQGLRLIYYSQIVNDFQKGDIAEGYSVSREKKESFPLTVTSAQKNPTAFYLCASSTGNSGNTIYFGEGSWLTVV.

The chain combines TRBV6-4 with TRBJ2-5, with a possible D match to TRBD1 (6 bases). This CDR3 region has 13 residues. Germline values: CDR1 MRHNA, CDR2 SNTAGT. Trimming took 4 bases from V and 5 from J, leaving 11 bases between them. Written as DNA, the CDR3 is TGTGCCAGCAGTGCGACAGGACACGAGACCCAGTACTTC. Amino acids: CASSATGHETQYF.

This clone came up a few times. V gene TRBV20-1 combines with J gene TRBJ2-1, with a weak D call TRBD2 (5 bases). The CDR3 sequence is 11 residues long. Trimming removed 3 bases from V and 8 bases from J, with 8 bases in between. Germline CDR1 and CDR2: DFQATT and SNEGSKA (reference sequence). The CDR3 DNA follows: TGCAGTGCTAGGGCGCGGGATGAGCAGTTCTTC. This gives the protein CSARARDEQFF.

The V and J genes are TRBV28 and TRBJ1-2; D is ambiguous. The CDR3 sequence is 12 residues long. Germline-derived CDR1 and CDR2 are MDHEN and SYDVKM. Trimming took 5 bases from V and 4 from J, leaving 8 bases between them. The CDR3 protein is CASSDWLYGYTF. The CDR3 nucleotides are TGTGCCAGCAGTGACTGGCTCTATGGCTACACCTTC.

The chain links TRBV24-1 to TRBJ2-3; TRBD2 matches at 10 bases. The length of the CDR3 is 15 residues. The V gene's germline CDR1 is KGHDR and CDR2 SFDVKD. V lost 3 bases to trimming and J lost 4 bases; unmatched junction nucleotides: 3. DNA of the CDR3: TGTGCCACCAGTGATGGGCTAGCGGGAGCAGATACGCAGTATTTT. As protein: CATSDGLAGADTQYF.

The rearrangement uses TRBV2 and TRBJ2-3; D is possibly TRBD1 (6 bases). The V gene lost 7 bases and the J gene lost 4 bases, with 15 bases spanning the gap. The germline gives CDR1 SNHLY, CDR2 FYNNEI. The length of the CDR3 is 14 residues. CDR3 sequence: CASNSRGPADTQYF. The CDR3 region has the DNA TGTGCCAGCAATTCCAGGGGTCCGGCAGATACGCAGTATTTT.